Here is one T cell receptor (beta chain) with its context. Its antigen remains unidentified. This CDR3 is 19 amino acids long. Germline V gives CDR1 SNHLY, CDR2 FYNNEI. Germline trimming cut 3 bases from V and 5 bases from J; bases unmatched to any gene: 18. The entry originates in a study of T cells in localized non-small cell lung cancer. Study-wide results and caveats: Adjacent uninvolved lung tissue had the highest T cell clonality, exceeding tumor. Because researchers sequenced only one region of the tumor, heterogeneity is still possible. With higher T cell density in blood came longer overall survival.

The data were produced by immunoSEQ multiplex PCR, yet TCRdb's version contains in-frame clones alone and is incomplete. The sample includes about 22,000 clones, more than 85% of them seen just once. The sequencing here drew on PBMCs, taken before any cancer treatment. The receptor comes from a man aged 40 to 69 with stage II squamous cell lung carcinoma. This chain links TRBV2 with TRBJ2-3; 9 positions match TRBD2. CDR3 nucleotides: TGTGCCAGCAGTGATGGTCGAGCGGGAGGTCTTCGGAGGGGAGATACGCAGTATTTT. Its protein product is CASSDGRAGGLRRGDTQYF.